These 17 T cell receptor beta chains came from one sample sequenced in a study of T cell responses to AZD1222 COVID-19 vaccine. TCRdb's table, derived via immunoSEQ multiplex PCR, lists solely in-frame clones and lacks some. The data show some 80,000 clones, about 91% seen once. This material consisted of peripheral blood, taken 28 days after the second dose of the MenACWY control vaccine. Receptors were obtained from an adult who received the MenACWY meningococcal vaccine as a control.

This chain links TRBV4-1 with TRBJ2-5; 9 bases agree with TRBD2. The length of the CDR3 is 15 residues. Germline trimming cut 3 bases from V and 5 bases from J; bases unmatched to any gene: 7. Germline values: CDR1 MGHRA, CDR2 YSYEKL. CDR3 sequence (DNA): TGCGCCAGCAGCCAGTTGGGACTAGCTAGGGAGACCCAGTACTTC. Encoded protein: CASSQLGLARETQYF.

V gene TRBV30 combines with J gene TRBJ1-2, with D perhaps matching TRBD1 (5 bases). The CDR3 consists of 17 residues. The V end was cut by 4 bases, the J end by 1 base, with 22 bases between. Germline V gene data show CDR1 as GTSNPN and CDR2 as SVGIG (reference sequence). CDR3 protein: CAWTPRQGREVNYGYTF. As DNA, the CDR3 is TGTGCCTGGACCCCCCGTCAGGGCAGGGAGGTTAACTATGGCTACACCTTC.

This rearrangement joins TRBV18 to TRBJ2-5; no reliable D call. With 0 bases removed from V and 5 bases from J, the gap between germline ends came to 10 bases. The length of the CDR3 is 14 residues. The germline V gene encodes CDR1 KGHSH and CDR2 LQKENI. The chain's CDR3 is CASSPPLERETQYF. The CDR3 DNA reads TGTGCCAGCTCACCACCGTTGGAGAGGGAGACCCAGTACTTC.

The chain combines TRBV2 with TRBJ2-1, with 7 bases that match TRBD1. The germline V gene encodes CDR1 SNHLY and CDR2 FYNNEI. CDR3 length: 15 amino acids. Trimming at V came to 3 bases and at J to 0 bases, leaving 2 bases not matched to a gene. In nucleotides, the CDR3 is TGTGCCAGCAGTGACAGGGGGTTCTCCTACAATGAGCAGTTCTTC. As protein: CASSDRGFSYNEQFF.

The CDR3 nucleotides read TGTGCCAGCAGCCCCAGGACTAGCGGATCCTACGAGCAGTACTTC. It codes for CASSPRTSGSYEQYF. The V gene is TRBV14, the J gene TRBJ2-7, with 10 bases identical to TRBD2. Trimming at V came to 4 bases and at J to 1 base, leaving 4 bases not matched to a gene. Germline CDR1 SGHDN, CDR2 FVKESK. The CDR3 spans 15 residues.

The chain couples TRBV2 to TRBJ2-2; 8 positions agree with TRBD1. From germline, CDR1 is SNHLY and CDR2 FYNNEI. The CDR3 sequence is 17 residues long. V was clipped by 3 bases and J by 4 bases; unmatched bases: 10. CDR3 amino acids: CASSEIPDRGATGELFF. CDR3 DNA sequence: TGTGCCAGCAGTGAGATACCCGACAGGGGAGCCACCGGGGAGCTGTTTTTT.

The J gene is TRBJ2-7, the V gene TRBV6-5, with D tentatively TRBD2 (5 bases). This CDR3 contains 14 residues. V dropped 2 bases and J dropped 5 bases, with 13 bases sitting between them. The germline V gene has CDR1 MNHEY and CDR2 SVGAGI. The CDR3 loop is CASSYRGTPNEQYF. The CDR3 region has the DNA TGTGCCAGCAGTTACCGGGGTACCCCTAACGAGCAGTACTTC.

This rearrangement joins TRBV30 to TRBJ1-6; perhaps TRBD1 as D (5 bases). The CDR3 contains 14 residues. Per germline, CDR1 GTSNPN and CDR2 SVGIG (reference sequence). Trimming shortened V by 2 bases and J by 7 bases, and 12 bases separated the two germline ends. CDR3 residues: CAWSLFGGNSPLHF. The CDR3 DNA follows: TGTGCCTGGAGTTTATTCGGGGGAAATTCACCCCTCCACTTT.

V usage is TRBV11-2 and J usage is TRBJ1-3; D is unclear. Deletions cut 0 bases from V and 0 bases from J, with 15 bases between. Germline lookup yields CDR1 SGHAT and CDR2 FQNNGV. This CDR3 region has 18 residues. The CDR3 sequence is CASSLDRSRIFSGNTIYF. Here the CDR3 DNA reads TGTGCCAGCAGCTTAGATCGTTCAAGGATATTCTCTGGAAACACCATATATTTT.

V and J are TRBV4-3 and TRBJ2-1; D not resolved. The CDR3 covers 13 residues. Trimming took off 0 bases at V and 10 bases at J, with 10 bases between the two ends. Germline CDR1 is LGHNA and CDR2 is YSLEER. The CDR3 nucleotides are TGCGCCAGCAGCCAAGAGCCCGCGACCGAGCAGTTCTTC. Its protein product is CASSQEPATEQFF.

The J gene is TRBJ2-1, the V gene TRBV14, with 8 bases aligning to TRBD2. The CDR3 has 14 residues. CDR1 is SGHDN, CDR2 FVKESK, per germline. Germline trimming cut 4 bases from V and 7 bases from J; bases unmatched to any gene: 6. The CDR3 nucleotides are TGTGCCAGCAGCCGGCGGGGGGTAACGAATGAGCAGTTCTTC. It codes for CASSRRGVTNEQFF.

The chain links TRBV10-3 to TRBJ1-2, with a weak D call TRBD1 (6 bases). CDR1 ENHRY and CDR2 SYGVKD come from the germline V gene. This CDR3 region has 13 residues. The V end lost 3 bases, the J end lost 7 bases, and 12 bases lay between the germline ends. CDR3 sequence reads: CAISEEYRVGYTF. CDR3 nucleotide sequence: TGTGCCATCAGTGAAGAATACAGGGTTGGCTACACCTTC.

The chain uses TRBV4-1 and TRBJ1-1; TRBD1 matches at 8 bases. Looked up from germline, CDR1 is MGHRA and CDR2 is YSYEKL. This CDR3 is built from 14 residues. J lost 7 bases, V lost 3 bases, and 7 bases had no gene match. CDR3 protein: CASSQPGQVDEAFF. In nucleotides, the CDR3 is TGCGCCAGCAGCCAGCCGGGACAGGTGGATGAAGCTTTCTTT.

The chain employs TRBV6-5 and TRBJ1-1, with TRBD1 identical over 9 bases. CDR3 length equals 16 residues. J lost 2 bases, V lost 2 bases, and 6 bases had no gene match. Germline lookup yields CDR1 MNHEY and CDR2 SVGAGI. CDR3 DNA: TGTGCCAGCAGTTACGTGGGTACAGGGGGCAACACTGAAGCTTTCTTT. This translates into CASSYVGTGGNTEAFF.

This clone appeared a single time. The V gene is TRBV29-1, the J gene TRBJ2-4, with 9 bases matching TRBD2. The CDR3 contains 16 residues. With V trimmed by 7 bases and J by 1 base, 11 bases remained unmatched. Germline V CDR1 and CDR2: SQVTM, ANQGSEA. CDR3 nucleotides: TGCAGCGCCCAAGCCGCGGGGGGGCCGGCCAAAAACATTCAGTACTTC. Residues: CSAQAAGGPAKNIQYF.

The DNA for the CDR3 is TGTGCCAGCAGTGAGCTATCCGGCTATAATTCACCCCTCCACTTT. Amino acids: CASSELSGYNSPLHF. The chain couples TRBV6-4 to TRBJ1-6; D unresolved. Germline lookup yields CDR1 MRHNA and CDR2 SNTAGT. CDR3 size: 15 residues. With 3 bases removed from V and 3 bases from J, the gap between germline ends came to 9 bases.

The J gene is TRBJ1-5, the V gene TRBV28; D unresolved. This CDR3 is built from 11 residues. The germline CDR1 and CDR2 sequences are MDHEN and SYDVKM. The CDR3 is CELGFYQPQHF. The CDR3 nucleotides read TGTGAACTAGGATTCTATCAGCCCCAGCATTTT.